This TCR beta chain stems from a study of long-term antiretroviral therapy in people with HIV (dated by TCRdb to between 2020 and 2023). Describing the broader study: The earliest samples were collected roughly a decade before the 2015 WHO recommendation for immediate ART, at a time when ART was usually postponed until CD4 counts fell. A retrospective serial study tested whether changes in peripheral blood TRB repertoire composition and diversity were associated with ART initiation and durable HIV suppression. A total of under 250 cryopreserved PBMC samples were contributed to the cohort by 30 adults with confirmed HIV infection, with samples collected serially over a mean of roughly six years (range 1-12). Eleven of the 30 participants with HIV were female. No cross-contamination during QIAcube processing was seen in test extractions of a monoclonal T-cell line run alongside around 34 polyclonal samples. Study-wide findings and limitations: No data were available on ART adherence, viral resistance or therapy changes, limiting inferences about post-ART repertoire changes. Because cell numbers in pre-ART samples were limited, unsorted PBMC were profiled instead of sorted CD4+ and CD8+ T cells. HIV repertoires had narrower CDR3 length ranges than controls, and the network structure suggested an antigen-experienced repertoire that shifted only slightly toward naive after ART. The samples were dated from about 2003 to 2018, and the ART regimens that were used may be less effective than current ART regimens. Because PBMC availability was limited, only the TCR beta chain was sequenced, with no alpha chain pairing. Starting ART was linked to a significant rise in TRB diversity, yet even after long-term ART the diversity remained significantly lower than in transplant donor controls. At every time point, the repertoire was dominated by expanded TRB clones first identified before ART initiation, although this dominance fluctuated and, in many PLHIV, declined after ART.

From the cysteine through the phenylalanine, the CDR3 covers 18 amino acids. Only the CDR3 region is kept as DNA, spanning 54 bases read in frame from base 1. CDR1 and CDR2 are read off the germline V gene as MNHNS and SASEGT. V drops 1 base and J drops 4 bases, leaving 23 bases in between. This clone showed up just a few times. Its antigen specificity is not known. No much larger clonotype is one base removed from it; base qualities were not supplied. The immunoSEQ hsTCRB v3.0 assay was used at survey level resolution to sequence the TRB variable region. A depth of about 35,000-55,000 T-cell genomes per sample was targeted for TRB sequencing. Pooled TRB libraries were sequenced on an Illumina MiSeq with a v3 150-cycle kit. The original pipeline was this. Repertoire analysis was run in R within a reproducible Nextflow workflow that covered QC, data transformation and analysis. LymphoSeq2, an R package for exploring AIRR-Seq data, was used to implement the custom analyses. After excluding a few samples that yielded fewer than 5000 total TRB sequences, approximately 170 HIV repertoires remained for analysis. Of the 188 retained HIV repertoires, under 65 were collected before and around 130 after ART initiation. Each repertoire was downsampled to 5000 TRB nucleotide sequences, and summary statistics were averaged across 100 downsampling iterations. The analysis kept only TRB sequences whose CDR3 regions were at least seven amino acids long. Diversity was assessed using a clonality score derived from Shannon entropy and using the Gini coefficient. In repertoire networks, the top 5000 CDR3 amino acid sequences were linked whenever an edit distance of one separated two sequences. Antigen specificity groups and MHC restriction were predicted for TRB CDR3 amino acid sequences with GLIPH2. To flag known associations with CMV, EBV, HIV or tissue antigens, CDR3 amino acid sequences were compared against VDJdb and McPAS-TCR. Pre-ART, post-ART and control groups were compared with Wilcoxon signed-rank tests and Holm-Bonferroni correction. Drawn from immuneACCESS, this table holds only the in-frame rearrangements with V and J called that TCRdb kept. Clones are partly lost; checked studies trace under half to an unresolved V gene and leave the rest unexplained. V, J and clone size derive from that table, while D and trimming were established from the DNA sequence. The sample contains under 25,000 clones, 65% to 80% of them found a single time. The ten largest clones add up to about 5.3% of the sample.

Inclusion was restricted to participants for whom at least one PBMC sample before ART initiation and at least two post-ART samples were available. Every participant with HIV received treatment in the United States of America. Before DNA extraction, cryopreserved samples containing roughly 1-11 million PBMC were thawed and washed. At the time of the earliest PBMC sample for each participant with HIV, ages ranged from about 20 to 55 years. Each participant contributed PBMC samples from 1-4 timepoints before ART initiation and 2-8 timepoints after ART initiation, with a median of 7 samples. For every participant, serial HIV viral load, CD4+ T-cell count, ART history and demographic data were obtained. A Qiagen kit on a QIAcube was used to extract genomic DNA from unsorted PBMC, with samples processed in batches of 12.

The chain is assembled from TRBV6-1 and TRBJ2-7, with the D gene not confidently named. The sample in question was unsorted PBMCs, obtained 0.5 years after starting antiretroviral therapy. The clonotype was recovered from a woman in her 40s with HIV. The bases read TGTGCCAGCAGTGAAGGGTGGTTTTGGCTCCCTCAGATATACGAGCAGTACTTC. Translated, this is CASSEGWFWLPQIYEQYF.